The rows below give T cell receptor beta chains drawn from one sample of a study of cytomegalovirus exposure and HLA in healthy donors. TCRdb's copy holds only in-frame clones and misses some; the assay was immunoSEQ multiplex PCR. The table has 100,000 to 130,000 clones, about 72% seen once. The sequenced sample was PBMCs. The receptors come from a man in his late teens or twenties in good health and CMV-seronegative. Both conserved end residues are part of each CDR3. D genes are given only for firm matches. Only part of the rows carry a size: once, few, many, or a class if the clone is expanded.

TRBJ2-7 13 - - TRBV4-1 CASSHPIGSEQYF TGCGCCAGCAGCCACCCCATTGGGAGCGAGCAGTACTTC
TRBJ2-5 15 - - TRBV5-4 CASSPTGRGQETQYF TGTGCCAGCAGCCCGACAGGGCGGGGACAAGAGACCCAGTACTTC
TRBJ2-7 13 - once TRBV18 CASSPTRTYEQYF TGTGCCAGCTCACCAACTAGAACCTACGAGCAGTACTTC
TRBJ1-6 11 - - TRBV27 CASFQAGILHF TGTGCCAGCTTCCAGGCGGGGATCCTCCACTTT
TRBJ2-2 16 TRBD2 - TRBV15 CATSREAGGLTGELFF TGTGCCACCAGCAGAGAAGCGGGGGGGCTGACCGGGGAGCTGTTTTTT
TRBJ1-1 15 TRBD1 once TRBV7-9 CASSLGQGASTEAFF TGTGCCAGCAGCCTGGGACAGGGGGCAAGTACTGAAGCTTTCTTT
TRBJ1-4 17 - - TRBV15 CATSRDQAFATNEKLFF TGTGCCACCAGCAGAGATCAGGCATTTGCAACTAATGAAAAACTGTTTTTT
TRBJ2-1 17 - - TRBV19 CASSLRARPLTYNEQFF TGTGCCAGTAGTCTGAGGGCCCGACCTTTAACCTACAATGAGCAGTTCTTC
TRBJ1-2 15 TRBD1 few TRBV28 CASFIKTTGKYGYTF TGTGCCAGCTTCATTAAGACGACAGGGAAGTATGGCTACACCTTC
TRBJ1-1 12 - - TRBV19 CASSIASTEAFF TGTGCCAGTAGTATAGCCAGCACTGAAGCTTTCTTT
TRBJ1-6 13 - - TRBV18 CASMGRENSPLHF TGTGCCAGCATGGGCAGGGAAAATTCACCCCTCCACTTT
TRBJ2-7 15 TRBD1 once TRBV4-2 CASSQATGGAYEQYF TGTGCCAGCAGCCAAGCGACAGGGGGCGCCTACGAGCAGTACTTC
TRBJ2-4 14 - - TRBV6-5 CASSYSAGPNIQYF TGTGCCAGCAGTTACTCGGCGGGGCCAAACATTCAGTACTTC
TRBJ2-2 15 - - TRBV19 CASSTPGRQAGELFF TGTGCCAGTAGTACCCCCGGCAGGCAGGCCGGGGAGCTGTTTTTT
TRBJ1-2 14 TRBD1 - TRBV5-6 CASSSGTGRYGYTF TGTGCCAGCAGCTCCGGGACAGGGAGGTATGGCTACACCTTC
TRBJ2-3 17 TRBD1 - TRBV6-1 CASSELGGQGVSDTQYF TGTGCCAGCAGTGAACTCGGGGGACAGGGAGTATCAGATACGCAGTATTTT
TRBJ1-1 15 TRBD1 - TRBV5-6 CASSFGTGLGTEAFF TGTGCCAGCAGCTTCGGGACAGGGCTAGGCACTGAAGCTTTCTTT
TRBJ2-1 15 TRBD2 - TRBV14 CASSQVGDYYNEQFF TGTGCCAGCAGCCAAGTAGGGGACTACTACAATGAGCAGTTCTTC
TRBJ2-1 17 TRBD2 - TRBV25-1 CASSPITSGGRWDEQFF TGTGCCAGCAGTCCTATAACGAGCGGGGGAAGGTGGGATGAGCAGTTCTTC
TRBJ1-6 15 TRBD1 - TRBV6-5 CASRIRGQGNSPLHF TGTGCCAGCAGGATCCGGGGACAGGGTAATTCACCCCTCCACTTT
TRBJ2-1 15 TRBD2 few TRBV6-1 CASSRTSADGNEQFF TGTGCCAGCAGTCGGACTAGCGCTGACGGTAATGAGCAGTTCTTC
TRBJ2-3 16 TRBD2 - TRBV14 CASNSERGAPTDTQYF TGTGCCAGCAACTCAGAGCGGGGGGCCCCCACAGATACGCAGTATTTT
TRBJ2-5 18 TRBD2 - TRBV7-2 CASSEGYGSGGRGETQYF TGTGCCAGCAGCGAGGGGTATGGTAGCGGGGGCCGGGGGGAGACCCAGTACTTC
TRBJ2-2 13 - few TRBV7-9 CASSLGTVGELFF TGTGCCAGCAGCTTAGGGACAGTCGGGGAGCTGTTTTTT
TRBJ2-1 15 - - TRBV6-1 CASSEQQGSYNEQFF TGTGCCAGCAGTGAACAACAGGGCTCCTACAATGAGCAGTTCTTC
TRBJ2-1 14 - - TRBV5-4 CASSLAGGGNEQFF TGTGCCAGCAGCTTGGCCGGGGGTGGTAATGAGCAGTTCTTC
TRBJ2-2 19 TRBD2 - TRBV5-4 CASSPGASSGGLNTGELFF TGTGCCAGCAGCCCGGGGGCGTCTAGCGGGGGGCTAAACACCGGGGAGCTGTTTTTT
TRBJ2-2 14 - - TRBV2 CASKGLAGTGELFF TGTGCCAGCAAGGGCCTCGCGGGCACCGGGGAGCTGTTTTTT
TRBJ1-4 14 - - TRBV6-5 CASSPGGRGEKLFF TGTGCCAGCAGTCCAGGAGGGAGGGGCGAAAAACTGTTTTTT
TRBJ1-2 12 TRBD1 - TRBV19 CASRDSVYGYTF TGTGCCAGTCGGGACAGCGTCTATGGCTACACCTTC
TRBJ2-7 15 TRBD1 - TRBV10-1 CASSDKQGAAYEQYF TGCGCCAGCAGTGACAAACAGGGGGCTGCCTACGAGCAGTACTTC
TRBJ2-1 14 TRBD1 - TRBV28 CASTWTGERNEQFF TGTGCCAGCACCTGGACAGGGGAAAGGAATGAGCAGTTCTTC
TRBJ1-5 15 TRBD1 - TRBV6-5 CASNRGQGGLQPQHF TGTGCCAGCAATAGGGGGCAGGGCGGTCTTCAGCCCCAGCATTTT
TRBJ1-6 18 TRBD1 - TRBV19 CASSIGGGTAGGHSPLHF TGTGCCAGTAGTATAGGAGGGGGAACGGCAGGGGGTCATTCACCCCTCCACTTT
TRBJ2-3 16 TRBD1 once TRBV5-6 CASGKEGTGFTDTQYF TGTGCCAGCGGCAAGGAGGGGACAGGCTTCACAGATACGCAGTATTTT
TRBJ2-1 15 - - TRBV7-3 CASSLRLGQINEQFF TGTGCCAGCAGCTTACGGTTAGGACAGATCAATGAGCAGTTCTTC
TRBJ1-1 14 - - TRBV7-8 CASRPREGDTEAFF TGTGCCAGCAGGCCCCGGGAGGGGGATACTGAAGCTTTCTTT
TRBJ2-5 14 TRBD1 - TRBV6-5 CASSYSTGAETQYF TGTGCCAGCAGTTACTCGACAGGGGCGGAGACCCAGTACTTC
TRBJ1-2 12 TRBD1 - TRBV6-5 CASSHTGGHVDF TGTGCCAGCAGCCATACAGGGGGCCACGTCGACTTC
TRBJ2-5 12 - - TRBV10-3 CAIRTSSGTQYF TGTGCCATCAGAACTAGCTCAGGGACCCAGTACTTC
TRBJ2-5 14 TRBD2 - TRBV7-2 CASSFQAGGETQYF TGTGCCAGCAGCTTCCAAGCGGGGGGGGAGACCCAGTACTTC
TRBJ2-7 16 TRBD2 - TRBV6-5 CASSYVRTSGGSEQYF TGTGCCAGCAGTTACGTCAGGACTAGCGGGGGGTCCGAGCAGTACTTC
TRBJ2-1 13 TRBD2 - TRBV10-2 CASRQRGPHEQFF TGCGCCAGCAGGCAGCGGGGCCCCCATGAGCAGTTCTTC